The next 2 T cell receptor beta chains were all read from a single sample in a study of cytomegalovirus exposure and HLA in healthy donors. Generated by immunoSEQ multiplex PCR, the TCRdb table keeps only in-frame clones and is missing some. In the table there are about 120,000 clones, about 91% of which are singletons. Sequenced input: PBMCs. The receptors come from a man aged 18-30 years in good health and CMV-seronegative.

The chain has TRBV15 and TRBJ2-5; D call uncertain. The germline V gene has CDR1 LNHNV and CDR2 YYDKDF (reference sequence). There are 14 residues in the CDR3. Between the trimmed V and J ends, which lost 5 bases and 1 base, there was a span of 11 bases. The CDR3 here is CATSPELRQETQYF. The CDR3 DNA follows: TGTGCCACCAGCCCTGAACTGCGCCAAGAGACCCAGTACTTC.

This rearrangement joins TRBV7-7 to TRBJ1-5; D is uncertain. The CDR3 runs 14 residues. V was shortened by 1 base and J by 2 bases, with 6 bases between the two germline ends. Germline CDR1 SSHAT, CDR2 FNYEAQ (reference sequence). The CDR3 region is CASSLGVRNQPQHF. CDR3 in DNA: TGTGCCAGCAGCTTAGGCGTCCGCAATCAGCCCCAGCATTTT. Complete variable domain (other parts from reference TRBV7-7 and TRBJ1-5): GAGVSQSPRYKVTKRGQDVTLRCDPISSHATLYWYQQALGQGPEFLTYFNYEAQPDKSGLPSDRFSAERPEGSISTLTIQRTEQRDSAMYRCASSLGVRNQPQHFGDGTRLSIL.